Below, 26 T cell receptor beta chains from the same sample are listed, as sequenced in a study of blood T cell repertoires in COVID-19. Assay: immunoSEQ multiplex PCR; the TCRdb copy retains only in-frame clones and omits some. The sample includes about 400,000 clones, around 90% seen only once; the top ten take 3%. The sequencing sample was made of peripheral blood. The source of these receptors is a human donor in a cohort sampled during active COVID-19.

This sequence joins TRBV9 and TRBJ1-5; D unresolved. Germline CDR1 and CDR2: SGDLS and YYNGEE. The CDR3 contains 14 residues. Between the trimmed V and J ends, which lost 3 bases and 7 bases, there was a span of 14 bases. The CDR3 protein is CASSGAEPGQPQHF. The CDR3 nucleotides are TGTGCCAGCAGCGGGGCAGAACCCGGACAGCCCCAGCATTTT. The complete variable domain, with remaining parts taken from reference TRBV9 and TRBJ1-5, reads DSGVTQTPKHLITATGQRVTLRCSPRSGDLSVYWYQQSLDQGLQFLIQYYNGEERAKGNILERFSAQQFPDLHSELNLSSLELGDSALYFCASSGAEPGQPQHFGDGTRLSIL.

The chain links TRBV7-9 to TRBJ2-7; 7 positions match TRBD1. The CDR3 runs 14 residues. The V gene end was trimmed by 4 bases and the J gene end by 5 bases; junction bases not matched to a gene: 8. Germline CDR1 and CDR2: SEHNR and FQNEAQ (reference sequence). The CDR3 bases are TGTGCCAGCAGCTCTGGGACAGACCTCCACGAGCAGTACTTC. Residues: CASSSGTDLHEQYF.

This chain uses TRBV28 with TRBJ1-2, with 8 bases fitting TRBD1. V shed 6 bases and J 8 bases; nucleotides not matched to a gene: 11. Germline CDR1 is MDHEN and CDR2 is SYDVKM. The CDR3 loop spans 14 amino acids. CDR3 protein: CASRGQTGAGGYTF. The CDR3 DNA is TGTGCCAGCAGAGGCCAGACAGGGGCTGGGGGCTACACCTTC.

V usage is TRBV5-6 and J usage is TRBJ1-4; D gene unclear. Trimming stripped 0 bases from V and 7 bases from J, with 13 bases between. This CDR3 is 15 amino acids long. Germline V gene data show CDR1 as SGHDT and CDR2 as YYEEEE. DNA of the CDR3: TGTGCCAGCAGCTTGGCCGGGAGGTCGGGTGAAAAACTGTTTTTT. Its translation: CASSLAGRSGEKLFF.

The chain is built from TRBV2 and TRBJ1-2; D possibly corresponds to TRBD1 (5 bases). The CDR3 length is 17 residues. Germline loops: CDR1 SNHLY, CDR2 FYNNEI. Between the trimmed V and J ends, which lost 10 bases and 5 bases, there was a span of 29 bases. The CDR3 loop is CATKGVTRTAKPYGYTF. Here the CDR3 DNA reads TGTGCCACCAAAGGGGTTACCAGGACGGCGAAACCGTATGGCTACACCTTC.

The chain combines TRBV5-1 with TRBJ2-1; 10 positions agree with TRBD1. Per the germline V gene, CDR1 is SGHRS and CDR2 is YFSETQ. This CDR3 is 16 amino acids long. V gave up 0 bases and J gave up 4 bases; unmatched junction bases: 4. This CDR3 reads CASSLDGTGDYNEQFF. CDR3 bases: TGCGCCAGCAGCTTGGACGGGACAGGGGATTACAATGAGCAGTTCTTC.

The rearrangement joins TRBV29-1 to TRBJ2-3; 12 positions match TRBD2. Trimming cost V 2 bases and J 5 bases; bases outside gene matches: 8. The CDR3 has 16 residues. Germline V lookup: CDR1 SQVTM, CDR2 ANQGSEA. The CDR3 DNA sequence: TGCAGCGTTGAAATCCTAGCGGGAGGGCAGGGAGATACGCAGTATTTT. It yields the protein CSVEILAGGQGDTQYF.

The chain employs TRBV7-3 and TRBJ1-1; weak D call: TRBD1 (6 bases). CDR1 SGHTA and CDR2 FQGTGA come from the germline V gene. This CDR3 is built from 15 residues. The ends were cut back, 1 base at V and 1 base at J, with 10 bases in the middle. CDR3 loop: CASSLSPTGNTEAFF. The CDR3 nucleotides read TGTGCCAGCAGCTTAAGCCCGACAGGGAACACTGAAGCTTTCTTT.

This chain connects TRBV28 to TRBJ2-1, with TRBD1 matching over 9 bases. The CDR3 is 15 amino acids. With 5 bases clipped from V and 3 bases from J, the junction kept 5 bases outside the gene matches. Germline V lookup: CDR1 MDHEN, CDR2 SYDVKM. This CDR3 is CASSLLGQGYNEQFF. CDR3 coding DNA: TGTGCCAGCAGTCTCCTGGGACAGGGCTACAATGAGCAGTTCTTC. The complete variable domain, with remaining parts taken from reference TRBV28 and TRBJ2-1, reads DVKVTQSSRYLVKRTGEKVFLECVQDMDHENMFWYRQDPGLGLRLIYFSYDVKMKEKGDIPEGYSVSREKKERFSLILESASTNQTSMYLCASSLLGQGYNEQFFGPGTRLTVL.

This clone was detected ten times or more. The chain uses TRBV7-9 and TRBJ1-1; 8 bases match TRBD1. The CDR3 runs 16 residues. CDR1 is SEHNR and CDR2 is FQNEAQ in the germline V gene (reference sequence). J lost 4 bases, V lost 0 bases, and 7 bases had no gene match. CDR3 coding DNA: TGTGCCAGCAGCTTAGCGGGGGGGCAGGGGGCCACTGAAGCTTTCTTT. Translation: CASSLAGGQGATEAFF.

V usage is TRBV19 and J usage is TRBJ1-2; unclear D gene. Trimming removed 3 bases at V and 2 bases at J, with 13 bases between. The CDR3 runs to 15 residues. Germline loops: CDR1 LNHDA, CDR2 SQIVND (reference sequence). The DNA for the CDR3 is TGTGCCAGTAGTATCGGAGGGTTTTCGAACTATGGCTACACCTTC. Its protein is CASSIGGFSNYGYTF.

This chain connects TRBV9 to TRBJ2-2, with 9 bases aligning to TRBD1. Unmatched junction bases numbered 7, after V lost 3 bases and J lost 4 bases. The germline V gene encodes CDR1 SGDLS and CDR2 YYNGEE. The CDR3 consists of 16 residues. The CDR3 DNA sequence: TGTGCCAGCAGCGACCGGGACAGGGCTGTCACCGGGGAGCTGTTTTTT. The encoded protein is CASSDRDRAVTGELFF.

The genes are TRBV24-1 and TRBJ1-2; the D gene is possibly TRBD1 (5 bases). In germline, CDR1 is KGHDR, CDR2 SFDVKD. Trimming removed 6 bases from V and 3 bases from J, with 13 bases in between. This CDR3 spans 14 amino acids. CDR3 sequence (DNA): TGTGCCACCAGTCCCTCGGGGGGGGACTATGGCTACACCTTC. Translation: CATSPSGGDYGYTF.

The V and J genes are TRBV9 and TRBJ2-3; D possibly corresponds to TRBD2 (6 bases). Germline V CDR1 and CDR2: SGDLS, YYNGEE. V was cut by 0 bases and J by 5 bases, with 10 bases left in between. The CDR3 runs 14 residues. CDR3 residues: CASSVGPAGDTQYF. DNA for the CDR3: TGTGCCAGCAGCGTAGGCCCAGCGGGAGATACGCAGTATTTT.

V gene TRBV24-1 combines with J gene TRBJ2-3, with D uncertain. Germline V gene lookup returns CDR1 KGHDR and CDR2 SFDVKD. This CDR3 region has 11 residues. V was cut by 5 bases and J by 3 bases, with 2 bases left in between. In nucleotides, the CDR3 is TGTGCCACCAGTGCGACAGATACGCAGTATTTT. Translating gives CATSATDTQYF.

The chain has TRBV19 and TRBJ1-5; D call uncertain. The CDR3 runs to 14 residues. V lost 4 bases, J lost 6 bases, and 13 bases lay in between. Germline V gene lookup returns CDR1 LNHDA and CDR2 SQIVND (reference sequence). CDR3 region: CASSTPPFGQPQHF. Here the CDR3 DNA reads TGTGCCAGTAGTACCCCGCCCTTCGGTCAGCCCCAGCATTTT.

V usage is TRBV6-6 and J usage is TRBJ2-7; 8 positions agree with TRBD2. CDR3 length: 15 residues. CDR1 is MNHNY, CDR2 SVGAGI, per germline (reference sequence). With V trimmed by 6 bases and J by 2 bases, 9 bases remained unmatched. CDR3 residues: CASRQGLAPAYEQYF. CDR3 nucleotides: TGTGCCAGCAGGCAAGGACTAGCCCCTGCCTACGAGCAGTACTTC.

The chain employs TRBV7-8 and TRBJ1-5; 10 nucleotides line up with TRBD1. The CDR3 spans 14 residues. The germline CDR1 and CDR2 sequences are SGHVS and FQNEAQ. V lost 5 bases and J lost 6; bases outside the gene matches: 4. CDR3 in DNA: TGTGCCAGCAGCATCGACAGGGGGCGTCAGCCCCAGCATTTT. It translates to CASSIDRGRQPQHF.

The V gene is TRBV6-5, the J gene TRBJ1-1; D not certain. Trimming removed 6 bases at V and 3 bases at J, with 5 bases between. CDR3 length equals 11 residues. CDR1 MNHEY and CDR2 SVGAGI come from the germline V gene. The CDR3 DNA follows: TGTGCCAGCAGCTCGTACACTGAAGCTTTCTTT. Protein sequence: CASSSYTEAFF.

Worth noting for this clone: Within the sample, other DNA sequences also encode this same CDR3. The chain joins TRBV5-1 to TRBJ2-5; TRBD2 aligns across 7 bases. CDR3 length: 15 residues. Trimming cost V 4 bases and J 5 bases; bases outside gene matches: 11. Germline CDR1 reads SGHRS; CDR2 reads YFSETQ. CDR3 residues: CASSPGTGGRETQYF. The CDR3 DNA reads TGCGCCAGCAGCCCTGGTACGGGGGGACGGGAGACCCAGTACTTC.

This chain links TRBV28 with TRBJ2-3, with 8 bases aligning to TRBD2. The CDR3 is made up of 14 amino acids. Germline CDR1 MDHEN, CDR2 SYDVKM. V trimming: 4 bases; J trimming: 3 bases; junction bases outside the gene matches: 3. DNA for the CDR3: TGTGCCAGCAGTTCCAGCGGGAGTACAGATACGCAGTATTTT. It encodes CASSSSGSTDTQYF. Full variable domain (missing parts from reference TRBV28 and TRBJ2-3): DVKVTQSSRYLVKRTGEKVFLECVQDMDHENMFWYRQDPGLGLRLIYFSYDVKMKEKGDIPEGYSVSREKKERFSLILESASTNQTSMYLCASSSSGSTDTQYFGPGTRLTVL.

The chain couples TRBV28 to TRBJ1-5, with D possibly being TRBD1 (5 bases). There are 15 residues in the CDR3. V gave up 7 bases and J gave up 0 bases, with 13 bases separating them. The germline V gene has CDR1 MDHEN and CDR2 SYDVKM. The CDR3 DNA sequence: TGTGCCAGCACTCAGGACAACCTTAGCAATCAGCCCCAGCATTTT. Amino acids: CASTQDNLSNQPQHF. Supplemented by reference TRBV28 and TRBJ1-5, the full variable domain reads DVKVTQSSRYLVKRTGEKVFLECVQDMDHENMFWYRQDPGLGLRLIYFSYDVKMKEKGDIPEGYSVSREKKERFSLILESASTNQTSMYLCASTQDNLSNQPQHFGDGTRLSIL.

The genes are TRBV29-1 and TRBJ2-1, with 7 bases lining up with TRBD1. Trimming cost V 7 bases and J 9 bases; bases outside gene matches: 12. The CDR3 has 13 amino acids. Per germline, CDR1 SQVTM and CDR2 ANQGSEA. CDR3 sequence reads: CSAGTAGLGEQFF. The CDR3 DNA reads TGCAGCGCTGGGACAGCCGGGTTGGGTGAGCAGTTCTTC.

This chain connects TRBV6-2 or TRBV6-3 to TRBJ1-4; D might be TRBD1 (6 bases). The V end lost 5 bases, the J end lost 8 bases, and 18 bases lay between the germline ends. In germline, CDR1 is MNHEY, CDR2 SVGEGT. The CDR3 runs 15 residues. The CDR3 region has the DNA TGTGCCAGCAGTACCGGGCAGGGGTCCGGGGAAAAACTGTTTTTT. Its protein product is CASSTGQGSGEKLFF.

The chain employs TRBV27 and TRBJ2-1; D perhaps matches TRBD1 (6 bases). The CDR3 is made up of 15 amino acids. From germline, CDR1 is MNHEY and CDR2 SMNVEV (reference sequence). The V end was cut by 3 bases, the J end by 0 bases, with 9 bases between. The CDR3 sequence is CASSLRTDSYNEQFF. The DNA for the CDR3 is TGTGCCAGCAGTTTGCGGACAGACTCCTACAATGAGCAGTTCTTC.

The rearrangement joins TRBV4-2 to TRBJ1-6; D not resolved. Looked up from germline, CDR1 is LGHNA and CDR2 is YNFKEQ. The CDR3 loop spans 12 amino acids. The V end lost 1 base, the J end lost 10 bases, and 5 bases lay between the germline ends. The CDR3 here is CASSQATSPLHF. The CDR3 DNA sequence: TGTGCCAGCAGCCAAGCTACGTCACCCCTCCACTTT.